This is a list of T cell receptor beta chains from one sample in a study of blood T cell repertoires in COVID-19. Method: immunoSEQ multiplex PCR; TCRdb's copy keeps in-frame clones and lacks some. The repertoire holds about 180,000 clones, with about 83% as singletons. Material: PBMCs or T cells enriched from blood (not recorded which). The source of these receptors is a woman under 40 who had recovered from COVID-19. Both conserved end residues are part of each CDR3. Each record gives: D gene, clone size, V gene, J gene, CDR3 DNA, CDR3 protein. A D gene is named only where the DNA matches it firmly. The size entry is marked missing in some rows and otherwise reads once, few, many or a size class.

d_gene: .
abundance: .
v_gene: TRBV24-1
j_gene: TRBJ2-1
CDR3nt: TGTGCCACCAGTGATTTGAGCCAGGGGAGCGATGAGCAGTTCTTC
CDR3aa: CATSDLSQGSDEQFF

d_gene: .
abundance: many
v_gene: TRBV19
j_gene: TRBJ1-6
CDR3nt: TGTGCCAGTAAAGTCGAGGGAAATTCACCCCTCCACTTT
CDR3aa: CASKVEGNSPLHF

d_gene: TRBD1
abundance: .
v_gene: TRBV7-9
j_gene: TRBJ1-1
CDR3nt: TGTGCCAGCAGCCTTGACAGGGACACTGAAGCTTTCTTT
CDR3aa: CASSLDRDTEAFF

d_gene: TRBD1
abundance: .
v_gene: TRBV5-8
j_gene: TRBJ2-7
CDR3nt: TGTGCCAGCAGCATGGGGGACCTACAGGGGGCGCAAGAGCAGTACTTC
CDR3aa: CASSMGDLQGAQEQYF

d_gene: .
abundance: .
v_gene: TRBV10-1
j_gene: TRBJ1-2
CDR3nt: TGCGCCAGCACCCTTTCCCGCGGGGGGCGCGTCTATGGCTACACCTTC
CDR3aa: CASTLSRGGRVYGYTF

d_gene: .
abundance: .
v_gene: TRBV5-1
j_gene: TRBJ2-3
CDR3nt: TGCGCCAGTGTTGGGACGGGGGGCGCCTCCACAGATACGCAGTATTTT
CDR3aa: CASVGTGGASTDTQYF

d_gene: .
abundance: .
v_gene: TRBV7-9
j_gene: TRBJ1-1
CDR3nt: TGTGCCAGCAGCTTAGCTAGCGGGCAGGGTGGCACTGAAGCTTTCTTT
CDR3aa: CASSLASGQGGTEAFF

d_gene: .
abundance: .
v_gene: TRBV19
j_gene: TRBJ2-1
CDR3nt: TGTGCCAGTAGAGAACTTCTCGGGAGTTACAATGAGCAGTTCTTC
CDR3aa: CASRELLGSYNEQFF

d_gene: .
abundance: few
v_gene: TRBV21-1
j_gene: TRBJ1-3
CDR3nt: TGTGCCAGCAGCAAAGCCGGACAGGTCAGAAACACCATATATTTT
CDR3aa: CASSKAGQVRNTIYF

d_gene: .
abundance: .
v_gene: TRBV28
j_gene: TRBJ2-7
CDR3nt: TGTGCCAGCAGTTTACTAGCTAGCAGCTCCTACGAGCAGTACTTC
CDR3aa: CASSLLASSSYEQYF

d_gene: .
abundance: .
v_gene: TRBV5-1
j_gene: TRBJ1-3
CDR3nt: TGCGCCAGCAGCTTGGATGGCAGCTCTGGAAACACCATATATTTT
CDR3aa: CASSLDGSSGNTIYF

d_gene: .
abundance: .
v_gene: TRBV28
j_gene: TRBJ2-7
CDR3nt: TGTGCCAGCAGCCCTTTTTGGGAGTCCACCTACGAGCAGTACTTC
CDR3aa: CASSPFWESTYEQYF

d_gene: .
abundance: .
v_gene: TRBV4-1
j_gene: TRBJ1-5
CDR3nt: TGCGCCAGCAGCCAAAACAGGGATGGTCAGCCCCAGCATTTT
CDR3aa: CASSQNRDGQPQHF

d_gene: .
abundance: .
v_gene: TRBV9
j_gene: TRBJ1-2
CDR3nt: TGTGCCAGCAGCGTAGCAGGGAATGGCTACACCTTC
CDR3aa: CASSVAGNGYTF

d_gene: .
abundance: .
v_gene: TRBV28
j_gene: TRBJ2-1
CDR3nt: TGTGCCAGTGGTGCACGGGTGGCCTACAATGAGCAGTTCTTC
CDR3aa: CASGARVAYNEQFF

d_gene: .
abundance: .
v_gene: TRBV12-2
j_gene: TRBJ2-7
CDR3nt: TGTGCAAGTCGCCAGGGGGGAGGCCTCTCCTACGAGCAGTACTTC
CDR3aa: CASRQGGGLSYEQYF

d_gene: TRBD1
abundance: few
v_gene: TRBV28
j_gene: TRBJ1-2
CDR3nt: TGTGCCACCAAACTTACAGCACCGGGACAGGGGGCGCGTCACACCTTC
CDR3aa: CATKLTAPGQGARHTF

d_gene: .
abundance: .
v_gene: TRBV3-1/TRBV3-2
j_gene: TRBJ1-5
CDR3nt: TGTGCCAGCAGCCAAGGGCAGGGCGGTCAGCCCCAGCATTTT
CDR3aa: CASSQGQGGQPQHF

d_gene: .
abundance: .
v_gene: TRBV6-2/TRBV6-3
j_gene: TRBJ2-7
CDR3nt: TGTGCCAGCAGTTACTCCGGGGTCCCCTACGAGCAGTACTTC
CDR3aa: CASSYSGVPYEQYF

d_gene: TRBD2
abundance: .
v_gene: TRBV28
j_gene: TRBJ2-5
CDR3nt: TGTGCCAGCAGTGTAAGCGGGAGGTTGGAAGAGACCCAGTACTTC
CDR3aa: CASSVSGRLEETQYF

d_gene: .
abundance: .
v_gene: TRBV15
j_gene: TRBJ2-1
CDR3nt: TGTGCCACCAGCAGAGATCTTGGCGGAGTCACCTACAATGAGCAGTTCTTC
CDR3aa: CATSRDLGGVTYNEQFF

d_gene: TRBD2
abundance: once
v_gene: TRBV11-2
j_gene: TRBJ2-7
CDR3nt: TGTGCCAGCAGCTCAGGACTAGCGGAGAGCTACGAGCAGTACTTC
CDR3aa: CASSSGLAESYEQYF

d_gene: TRBD1
abundance: .
v_gene: TRBV27
j_gene: TRBJ2-5
CDR3nt: TGTGCCAGCAGTTTATCCCCCTGGGGACAGGGTATTCAAGAGACCCAGTACTTC
CDR3aa: CASSLSPWGQGIQETQYF

d_gene: TRBD2
abundance: few
v_gene: TRBV20-1
j_gene: TRBJ2-1
CDR3nt: TGCAGTGCTAGTAACCTAGCGGGAGTGTACAATGAGCAGTTCTTC
CDR3aa: CSASNLAGVYNEQFF

d_gene: .
abundance: once
v_gene: TRBV25-1
j_gene: TRBJ1-1
CDR3nt: TGTGCCAGCACTCGACGGACAGACACTGAAGCTTTCTTT
CDR3aa: CASTRRTDTEAFF

d_gene: .
abundance: .
v_gene: TRBV2
j_gene: TRBJ2-7
CDR3nt: TGTGCCAGCAGTAGTGAACGGGGGACCGCCCAATTGGGGCAGTACTTC
CDR3aa: CASSSERGTAQLGQYF

d_gene: TRBD2
abundance: .
v_gene: TRBV4-1
j_gene: TRBJ2-1
CDR3nt: TGCGCCAGCAGCCGCTCCCTCTCGGGACTAGCGGGATTTGAGCAGTTCTTC
CDR3aa: CASSRSLSGLAGFEQFF

d_gene: .
abundance: .
v_gene: TRBV28
j_gene: TRBJ2-7
CDR3nt: TGTGCCAGCAGTTTGCAGGGATCCTACGAGCAGTACTTC
CDR3aa: CASSLQGSYEQYF

d_gene: TRBD2
abundance: .
v_gene: TRBV18
j_gene: TRBJ2-1
CDR3nt: TGTGCCAGCTCACCCCCGGGACTAGCAGAATACAATGAGCAGTTCTTC
CDR3aa: CASSPPGLAEYNEQFF

d_gene: .
abundance: few
v_gene: TRBV7-9
j_gene: TRBJ1-1
CDR3nt: TGTGCCAGCAGCCCGGTCCAGGGAAACACTGAAGCTTTCTTT
CDR3aa: CASSPVQGNTEAFF

d_gene: .
abundance: .
v_gene: TRBV5-1
j_gene: TRBJ2-1
CDR3nt: TGCGCCAGCAGCACCACCCCCGCTAGCGTTGAGCAGTTCTTC
CDR3aa: CASSTTPASVEQFF

d_gene: .
abundance: .
v_gene: TRBV6-5
j_gene: TRBJ2-7
CDR3nt: TGTGCCAGCAGTTACTCCGCAGGAACTCTCTCCTACGAGCAGTACTTC
CDR3aa: CASSYSAGTLSYEQYF

d_gene: .
abundance: .
v_gene: TRBV10-1
j_gene: TRBJ2-3
CDR3nt: TGCGCCAGCAGTGAGTCTTTCGGGAGCACAGATACGCAGTATTTT
CDR3aa: CASSESFGSTDTQYF

d_gene: .
abundance: .
v_gene: TRBV5-4
j_gene: TRBJ2-7
CDR3nt: TGTGCCAGCAGCTTGGTGGCAGGGATTACCGAGCAGTACTTC
CDR3aa: CASSLVAGITEQYF

d_gene: TRBD2
abundance: .
v_gene: TRBV3-1/TRBV3-2
j_gene: TRBJ2-5
CDR3nt: TGTGCCAGCAGCCCCTACCAAGGAGGCGGGAGGGCCGGGGCCCAGTACTTC
CDR3aa: CASSPYQGGGRAGAQYF

d_gene: TRBD1
abundance: few
v_gene: TRBV20-1
j_gene: TRBJ1-2
CDR3nt: TGCAGTGCTAGTGAGGACAGGGGTGGCTACACCTTC
CDR3aa: CSASEDRGGYTF

d_gene: .
abundance: .
v_gene: TRBV5-1
j_gene: TRBJ1-1
CDR3nt: TGCGCCAGCAGCCCAGATATTATGGCAGGGCTGAACACTGAAGCTTTCTTT
CDR3aa: CASSPDIMAGLNTEAFF

d_gene: .
abundance: .
v_gene: TRBV21-1
j_gene: TRBJ2-5
CDR3nt: TGTGCCAGCAGCAAATCTGGTCCTAGCGGGAGGGGCCGCTACTTC
CDR3aa: CASSKSGPSGRGRYF

d_gene: .
abundance: .
v_gene: TRBV4-1
j_gene: TRBJ2-7
CDR3nt: TGCGCCAGCAGCCAAGGAATTTACGGTAGCGCCTACGAGCAGTACTTC
CDR3aa: CASSQGIYGSAYEQYF

d_gene: TRBD1
abundance: .
v_gene: TRBV28
j_gene: TRBJ2-1
CDR3nt: TGTGCCAGCAGACAGGGGCAGGGATCTAATGAGCAGTTCTTC
CDR3aa: CASRQGQGSNEQFF

d_gene: .
abundance: few
v_gene: TRBV9
j_gene: TRBJ1-2
CDR3nt: TGTGCCAGCAGCGGATGGGGGGAAACTCCAGATCAGTATGGCTACACCTTC
CDR3aa: CASSGWGETPDQYGYTF

d_gene: .
abundance: .
v_gene: TRBV10-3
j_gene: TRBJ2-7
CDR3nt: TGTGCCATCAGTGGATCAATGATGAGCTCCTACGAGCAGTACTTC
CDR3aa: CAISGSMMSSYEQYF

d_gene: .
abundance: .
v_gene: TRBV6-5
j_gene: TRBJ1-1
CDR3nt: TGTGCCAGCAGTTACTCGCGGGGAACGGGCACTGAAGCTTTCTTT
CDR3aa: CASSYSRGTGTEAFF

d_gene: TRBD1
abundance: .
v_gene: TRBV29-1
j_gene: TRBJ1-1
CDR3nt: TGCAGGGCTGGACAGGGGGCCGTTGAAGCTTTCTTT
CDR3aa: CRAGQGAVEAFF

d_gene: .
abundance: few
v_gene: TRBV2
j_gene: TRBJ2-7
CDR3nt: TGTGCCAGCAGTGAAGAGGACCGGGGAGGATACGAGCAGTACTTC
CDR3aa: CASSEEDRGGYEQYF

d_gene: .
abundance: .
v_gene: TRBV10-3
j_gene: TRBJ2-1
CDR3nt: TGTGCCATCACTCCGAAGGGAGGACGGGTCAACAATGAGCAGTTCTTC
CDR3aa: CAITPKGGRVNNEQFF

d_gene: .
abundance: .
v_gene: TRBV28
j_gene: TRBJ2-7
CDR3nt: TGTGCCAGCAGTGTCCCGGGTAGGGGTCCCTACGAGCAGTACTTC
CDR3aa: CASSVPGRGPYEQYF

d_gene: .
abundance: .
v_gene: TRBV5-6
j_gene: TRBJ2-4
CDR3nt: TGTGCCAGCAGCTTGTGGTGGTCCGGAAACATTCAGTACTTC
CDR3aa: CASSLWWSGNIQYF

d_gene: TRBD2
abundance: few
v_gene: TRBV5-3
j_gene: TRBJ2-7
CDR3nt: TGTGCCAGAAGCTTGGGATGCCTAGCGGATTCCTACGAGCAGTACTTC
CDR3aa: CARSLGCLADSYEQYF

d_gene: TRBD1
abundance: .
v_gene: TRBV28
j_gene: TRBJ1-4
CDR3nt: TGTGCCAGCAGTTTAGGGACAGAACCGGAAAAACTGTTTTTT
CDR3aa: CASSLGTEPEKLFF

d_gene: TRBD2
abundance: .
v_gene: TRBV27
j_gene: TRBJ2-2
CDR3nt: TGTGCCAGCACCGGGACTAGCGGGAGATTAACGGCCCCCGGGGAGCTGTTTTTT
CDR3aa: CASTGTSGRLTAPGELFF

d_gene: TRBD2
abundance: .
v_gene: TRBV18
j_gene: TRBJ2-3
CDR3nt: TGTGCCAGCTCACCACGGTCTAGCGGGGGGGATACGCAGTATTTT
CDR3aa: CASSPRSSGGDTQYF

d_gene: TRBD1
abundance: .
v_gene: TRBV19
j_gene: TRBJ2-2
CDR3nt: TGTGCCTCCTACTGGGGACAGGGACGCACCGGGGAGCTGTTTTTT
CDR3aa: CASYWGQGRTGELFF